This record concerns one TCR beta chain sequence. In the original workflow: Amplification with reference gene primers provided the estimates of nucleated cell counts. The method was immunoSEQ multiplex PCR; TCRdb's version includes in-frame clones alone and lacks a portion of them. V and J calls and clone size come straight from that table; D and trimming were deduced from the DNA. Of tens of thousands of clones in the sample, 85% to 90% were seen once. The CDR3 contains 15 residues. Trimming removed 1 base from V and 7 bases from J; junction bases left unmatched: 8. CDR1 is SGHNT and CDR2 is YYREEE in the germline V gene (reference sequence). The data originate from a study of blood T cell repertoires in COVID-19. Study at large: Samples came from the United States, Italy and Spain, spanning acute and convalescent COVID-19. Nucleic acid was either cDNA or gDNA, and it came from T cells, B-cell-depleted T cells, or PBMCs.

This chain connects TRBV5-4 to TRBJ2-7, with 10 bases identical to TRBD1. This clonotype was obtained from a man aged 45-60 years with active COVID-19. Material for sequencing was peripheral blood. DNA of the CDR3: TGTGCCAGCAGCTTGTCGGGACAGGGGCTGGGGGAGCAGTACTTC. Translating it yields CASSLSGQGLGEQYF.